This T cell receptor beta chain was documented in a study of shared clonotypes between healthy human individuals. Points from the study as a whole: Larger estimated richness was generally seen in naive subsets than in memory subsets.

Execution of the assay was at deep level. Generated by immunoSEQ multiplex PCR, the TCRdb table keeps only in-frame clones and is missing some. The repertoire includes 600,000 to 750,000 clones, about two thirds of them detected once, and 1.5% to 2% sits in the top ten. Note on this clone: Its cognate antigen is unknown. A much larger clone differs from this one at a single base, so this may be a read error. Other DNA sequences in the same sample also yield this CDR3.

The length of the CDR3 is 13 residues. Trimming removed 0 bases at V and 3 bases at J, with 5 bases between. The germline CDR1 and CDR2 sequences are SGHTA and FQGTGA. The origin of this receptor is a woman aged 25-40 years in good health. The sequencing input was memory CD4+ T cells sorted from blood. The sample's subset: CD45RA-negative fraction. This chain links TRBV7-3 with TRBJ1-1, with D perhaps matching TRBD1 (5 bases). Here the CDR3 reads CASSLTGDTEAFF. The DNA of the CDR3 is TGTGCCAGCAGCTTAACAGGGGACACTGAAGCTTTCTTT.